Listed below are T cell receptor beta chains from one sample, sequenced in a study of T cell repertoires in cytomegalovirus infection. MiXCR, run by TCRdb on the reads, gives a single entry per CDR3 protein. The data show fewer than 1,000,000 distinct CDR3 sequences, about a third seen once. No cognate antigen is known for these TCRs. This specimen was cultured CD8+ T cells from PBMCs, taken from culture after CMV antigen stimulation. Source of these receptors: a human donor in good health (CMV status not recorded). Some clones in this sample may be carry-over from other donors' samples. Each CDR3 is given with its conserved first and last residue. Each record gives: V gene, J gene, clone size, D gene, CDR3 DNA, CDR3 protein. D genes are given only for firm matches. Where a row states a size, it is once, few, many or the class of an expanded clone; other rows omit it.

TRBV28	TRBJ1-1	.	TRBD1	TGTGCCAGCAGTTTACGGACAGGGAGGGCGTCTGAAGCTTTCTTT	CASSLRTGRASEAFF
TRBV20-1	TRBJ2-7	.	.	TGCAGTGCTAGAGATGAGGCCTCCTACGAGCAGTACTTC	CSARDEASYEQYF
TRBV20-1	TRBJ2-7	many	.	TGCAGTGCCATACCGGGGATCTCCTACGAGCAGTACTTC	CSAIPGISYEQYF
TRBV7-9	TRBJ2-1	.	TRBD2	TGTGCCAGCAGCTCCGAGAGACTAGCGGGGGGTGAGCAGTTCTTC	CASSSERLAGGEQFF
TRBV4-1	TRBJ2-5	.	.	TGCGCCAGCAGCCCACGGACCTCTCCGGGCCAAGAGACCCAGTACTTC	CASSPRTSPGQETQYF
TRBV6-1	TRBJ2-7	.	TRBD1	TGTGCCAGCAGTGACAGACAGGGACCTTTCTACGAGCAGTACTTC	CASSDRQGPFYEQYF
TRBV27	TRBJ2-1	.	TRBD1	TGTGCCAGCAGTCAGGGACAGGGGAGGGCCAATGAGCAGTTCTTC	CASSQGQGRANEQFF
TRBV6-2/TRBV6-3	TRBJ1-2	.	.	TGTGCCAGCAGGGAGAGCGAACTCGGCTACACCTTC	CASRESELGYTF
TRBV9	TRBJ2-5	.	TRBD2	TGTGCCAGCAGCGTTTGGACTAGCGGGGCCCAAGAGACCCAGTACTTC	CASSVWTSGAQETQYF
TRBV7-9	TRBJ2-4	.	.	TGTGCCAGCAGCCGCGGGGTAAACATTCAGTACTTC	CASSRGVNIQYF
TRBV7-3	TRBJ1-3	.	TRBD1	TGTGCCAGCAGCTTGCCGGGACAGGGCTTTGGAAACACCATATATTTT	CASSLPGQGFGNTIYF
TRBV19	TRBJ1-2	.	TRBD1	TGTGGCAGTAGCCCCACTCCGGGACAGGTTTATGGCTACACCTTC	CGSSPTPGQVYGYTF
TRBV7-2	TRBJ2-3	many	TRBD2	TGTGCCAGCAGCGCGTATACTAGCGGGGGGGCCTCGGGTACGCAGTATTTT	CASSAYTSGGASGTQYF
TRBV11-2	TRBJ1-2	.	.	TGTGCCAGCACCATGGGGATGGGGAACTATGGCTACACCTTC	CASTMGMGNYGYTF
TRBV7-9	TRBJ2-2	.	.	TGTGCCAGCAGCGGGGCATCCGGGGAGCTGTTTTTT	CASSGASGELFF
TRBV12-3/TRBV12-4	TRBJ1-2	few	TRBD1	TGTGCCAGCAGTTACCTCCCGACAGGGATAAACTATGGCTACACCTTC	CASSYLPTGINYGYTF
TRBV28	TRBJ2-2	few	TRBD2	TGTGCCAGCAGCTTGACTAGCGGGAACACCGGGGAGCTGTTTTTT	CASSLTSGNTGELFF
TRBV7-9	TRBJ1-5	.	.	TGTGCCAGCAGCCCATCCCTTGGTGTTCAGCCCCAGCATTTT	CASSPSLGVQPQHF
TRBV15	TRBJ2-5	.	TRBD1	TGTGCCACCAGCAGCCCCTGGACAGGGGAAGAGACCCAGTACTTC	CATSSPWTGEETQYF
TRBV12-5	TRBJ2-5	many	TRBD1	TGTGCTAGTGGTGACAGGGTCCAAGAGACCCAGTACTTC	CASGDRVQETQYF
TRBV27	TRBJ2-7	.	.	TGTGCCAGCACCCCGCTCCGGGACAACATCTACGAGCAGTACTTC	CASTPLRDNIYEQYF
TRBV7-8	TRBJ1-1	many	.	TGTGCCAGCAGCTTCGACGGGACTGAAGCTTTCTTT	CASSFDGTEAFF
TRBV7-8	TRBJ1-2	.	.	TGTGCCAACAGCTTGGCAGGGGATGTCTATGGCTACACCTTC	CANSLAGDVYGYTF
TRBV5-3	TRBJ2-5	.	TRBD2	TGTGCCAGCAGCTTGGTTGGTGGTAGCGGGTGGCAAGAGACCCAGTACTTC	CASSLVGGSGWQETQYF
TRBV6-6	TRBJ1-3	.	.	TGTGCCAGCAGTTACGGCGCCTCCAACTCTGGAAACACCATATATTTT	CASSYGASNSGNTIYF
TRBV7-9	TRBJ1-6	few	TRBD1	TGTGCCAGCAGCCCCCGGGACAGGGGGTTGAGGTCACCCCTCCACTTT	CASSPRDRGLRSPLHF
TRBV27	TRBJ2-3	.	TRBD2	TGTGCCAGCAGTTTACTAGCGGGGAATGGGCCAGATACGCAGTATTTT	CASSLLAGNGPDTQYF
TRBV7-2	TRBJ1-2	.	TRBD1	TGTGCCAGCAGCTTCCAGGGGGAATTTGGCTACACCTTC	CASSFQGEFGYTF
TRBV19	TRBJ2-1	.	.	TGTGCCAGTAGTAAGGCCCAGGGGGGATACAATGAGCAGTTCTTC	CASSKAQGGYNEQFF
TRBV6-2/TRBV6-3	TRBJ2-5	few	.	TGTGCCAGCAGTTACGTGACAGGAGAGACCCAGTACTTC	CASSYVTGETQYF
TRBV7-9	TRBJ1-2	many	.	TGTGCCAGCAGCTCCCTAGACAGGTTTAAGTCTGGCTACACCTTC	CASSSLDRFKSGYTF
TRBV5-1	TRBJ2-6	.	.	TGCGCCAGCAGCTACCCGGGATCTGGGGCCAACGTCCTGACTTTC	CASSYPGSGANVLTF
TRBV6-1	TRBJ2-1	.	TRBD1	TGTGCCAGCAGTGAAGCGTGGGACAGGGTCTACAATGAGCAGTTCTTC	CASSEAWDRVYNEQFF
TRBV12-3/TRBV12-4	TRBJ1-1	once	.	TGTGCCAGCGGGGATGTACAGAGGATGGACACTGAAGCTTTCTTT	CASGDVQRMDTEAFF
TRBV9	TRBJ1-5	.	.	TGTGCCAGCAGCCGAGGAGGATTTAGCAATCAGCCCCAGCATTTT	CASSRGGFSNQPQHF
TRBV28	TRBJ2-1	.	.	TGTGCCAGCAGTTTCCGCCCAGCAGATAGCTCCTACAATGAGCAGTTCTTC	CASSFRPADSSYNEQFF
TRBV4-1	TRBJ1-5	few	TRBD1	TGCGCCAGCAGCCAAGATGGACAGGGCGACCAGCCCCAGCATTTT	CASSQDGQGDQPQHF
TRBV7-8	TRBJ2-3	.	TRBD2	TGTGCCAGCAGAAACCCCCGGACTAGCGGGGGGGAAAGCACAGATACGCAGTATTTT	CASRNPRTSGGESTDTQYF
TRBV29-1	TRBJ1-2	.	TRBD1	TGCAGCGTTGAAGTGACAGGGATCTATGGCTACACCTTC	CSVEVTGIYGYTF
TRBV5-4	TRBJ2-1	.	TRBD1	TGTGCCAGCAGCTTGGGGACAGGGAACTTGGAGCAGTTCTTC	CASSLGTGNLEQFF
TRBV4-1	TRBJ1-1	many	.	TGCGCCAGCAGCCAAGATTCGGGGGGCTATGACACTGAAGCTTTCTTT	CASSQDSGGYDTEAFF